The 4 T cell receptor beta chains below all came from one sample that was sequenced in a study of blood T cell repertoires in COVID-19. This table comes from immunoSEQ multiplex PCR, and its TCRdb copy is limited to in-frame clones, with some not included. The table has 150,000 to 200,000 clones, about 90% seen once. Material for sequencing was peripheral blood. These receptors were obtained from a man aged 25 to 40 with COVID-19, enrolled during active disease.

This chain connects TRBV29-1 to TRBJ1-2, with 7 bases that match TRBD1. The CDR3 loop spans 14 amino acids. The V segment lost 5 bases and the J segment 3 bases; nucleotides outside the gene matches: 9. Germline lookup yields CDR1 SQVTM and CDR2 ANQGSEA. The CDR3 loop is CSVPSPGQHYGYTF. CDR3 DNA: TGCAGCGTTCCCAGCCCGGGACAGCACTATGGCTACACCTTC.

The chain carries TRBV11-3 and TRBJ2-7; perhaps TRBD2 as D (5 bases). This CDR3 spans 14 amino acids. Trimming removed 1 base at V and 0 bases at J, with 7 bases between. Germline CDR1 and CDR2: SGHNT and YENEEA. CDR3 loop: CASSLGGSSYEQYF. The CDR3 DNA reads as TGTGCCAGCAGCTTAGGTGGGAGCTCCTACGAGCAGTACTTC.

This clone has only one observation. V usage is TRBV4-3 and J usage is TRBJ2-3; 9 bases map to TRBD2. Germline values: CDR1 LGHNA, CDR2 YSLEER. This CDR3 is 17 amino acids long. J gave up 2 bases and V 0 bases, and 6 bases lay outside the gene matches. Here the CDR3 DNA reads TGCGCCAGCAGCCAAGATAAAGCGGGGGGTCCCACAGATACGCAGTATTTT. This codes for CASSQDKAGGPTDTQYF.

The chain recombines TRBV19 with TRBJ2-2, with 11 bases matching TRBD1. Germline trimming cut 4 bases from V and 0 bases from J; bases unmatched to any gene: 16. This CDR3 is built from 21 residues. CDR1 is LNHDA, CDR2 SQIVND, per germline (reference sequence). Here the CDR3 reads CASSRFQGTGGVSANTGELFF. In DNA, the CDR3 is TGTGCCAGTAGTAGATTTCAGGGGACAGGGGGTGTATCTGCGAACACCGGGGAGCTGTTTTTT.